Presented here are 3 T cell receptor beta chains from one specimen sequenced in a study of neurological immune-mediated disorders. In TCRdb, the 5' RACE reads were re-called with MiXCR into one record per CDR3 protein. The data hold about 58,000 distinct CDR3 sequences, with about 2.5% observed a single time. Specimen: PBMCs. The receptors stem from a man aged 50 or older with multiple sclerosis.

This clonotype came up many times. The chain couples TRBV7-2 to TRBJ2-3, with 9 bases lining up with TRBD2. The CDR3 has 16 residues. Looked up from germline, CDR1 is SGHTA and CDR2 is FQGNSA. The junction had 8 bases not matched to a gene; V was cut back by 5 bases and J by 2 bases. This CDR3 reads CASSTIGGGATDTQYF. The CDR3 nucleotides are TGTGCCAGCAGCACTATCGGCGGGGGGGCCACAGATACGCAGTATTTT.

This clonotype was observed at least ten times. The chain combines TRBV12-3 or TRBV12-4 with TRBJ1-5, with TRBD1 identical over 7 bases. Losses at the gene ends were 7 bases for V and 9 bases for J; bases not matched to a gene: 12. This CDR3 has 14 residues. The CDR3 DNA is TGTGCCAGCAACTTCAGGGACAGCAGTAGGCCCCAGCATTTT. Its protein is CASNFRDSSRPQHF.

This clonotype was detected ten times or more. V is TRBV20-1 and J is TRBJ2-3; possibly TRBD1 for D (6 bases). From germline, CDR1 is DFQATT and CDR2 SNEGSKA (reference sequence). This CDR3 contains 12 residues. The V and J ends lost 6 bases and 4 bases respectively, with 11 bases between them. This CDR3 is CSAEAGADTQYF. The DNA of the CDR3 is TGCAGTGCAGAGGCAGGGGCAGATACGCAGTATTTT.